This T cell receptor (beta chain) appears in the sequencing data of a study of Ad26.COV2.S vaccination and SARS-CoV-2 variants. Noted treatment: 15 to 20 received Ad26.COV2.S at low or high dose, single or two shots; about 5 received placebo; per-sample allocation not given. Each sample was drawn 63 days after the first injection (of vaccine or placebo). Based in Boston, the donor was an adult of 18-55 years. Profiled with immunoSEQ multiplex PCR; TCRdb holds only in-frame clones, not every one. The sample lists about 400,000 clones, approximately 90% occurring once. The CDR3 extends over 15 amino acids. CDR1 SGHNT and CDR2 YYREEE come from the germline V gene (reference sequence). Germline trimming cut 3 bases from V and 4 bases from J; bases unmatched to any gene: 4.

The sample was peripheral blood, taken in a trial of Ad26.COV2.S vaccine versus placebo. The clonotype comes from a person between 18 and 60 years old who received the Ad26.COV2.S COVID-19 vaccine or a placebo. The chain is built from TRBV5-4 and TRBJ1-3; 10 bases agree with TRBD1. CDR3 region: CASSSDRGKGNTIYF. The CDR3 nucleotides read TGTGCCAGCAGCTCGGACAGGGGGAAAGGAAACACCATATATTTT.